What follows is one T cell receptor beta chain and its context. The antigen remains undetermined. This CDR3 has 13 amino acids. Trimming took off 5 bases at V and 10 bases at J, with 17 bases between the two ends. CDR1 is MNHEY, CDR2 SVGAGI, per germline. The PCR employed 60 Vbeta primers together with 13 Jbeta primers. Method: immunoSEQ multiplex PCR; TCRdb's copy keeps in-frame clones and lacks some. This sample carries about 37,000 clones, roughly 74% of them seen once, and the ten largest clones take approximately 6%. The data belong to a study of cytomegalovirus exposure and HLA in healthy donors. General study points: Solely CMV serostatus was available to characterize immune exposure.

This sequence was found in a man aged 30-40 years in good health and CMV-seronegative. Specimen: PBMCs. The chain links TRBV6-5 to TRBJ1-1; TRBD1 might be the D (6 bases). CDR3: CASSQRQETGAFF. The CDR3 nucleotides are TGTGCCAGCAGTCAACGACAGGAAACAGGAGCTTTCTTT.